This T cell receptor (beta chain) was recorded in a study of cytomegalovirus exposure and HLA in healthy donors. Findings of the study overall: Reportedly, fewer N-insertions than the roughly 700-donor mean appeared in an Asian-associated ancestry cluster in a later analysis. After further analysis at a later stage, roughly 16,000 TCR beta sequences were associated with HLA alleles at 0.05 false discovery rate. The availability of immune exposure information extended only to CMV serostatus.

Turning to this clone: Its antigen is unknown.

PCR used 60 Vbeta primers and 13 Jbeta primers. Sequencing used immunoSEQ multiplex PCR; TCRdb keeps in-frame clones, though not all of them. The sample records around 190,000 clones, roughly four fifths being singletons. The CDR3 length is 14 residues. The V and J ends lost 3 bases and 3 bases, in that order; junction bases with no gene match: 2. CDR1 KGHSH and CDR2 LQKENI come from the germline V gene. This chain links TRBV18 with TRBJ2-1; the match to TRBD1 covers 7 bases. This clonotype was sampled from a man aged 25-40 years in good health and CMV-seronegative. The sequencing input was PBMCs. The CDR3 bases are TGTGCCAGCTCACCCTGGGACAGCTACAATGAGCAGTTCTTC. This codes for CASSPWDSYNEQFF. Using reference TRBV18 and TRBJ2-1 for the parts outside the CDR3, the full variable domain is NAGVMQNPRHLVRRRGQEARLRCSPMKGHSHVYWYRQLPEEGLKFMVYLQKENIIDESGMPKERFSAEFPKEGPSILRIQQVVRGDSAAYFCASSPWDSYNEQFFGPGTRLTVL.